The rows below give T cell receptor beta chains drawn from one sample of a study of blood T cell repertoires in COVID-19. Clones were read by immunoSEQ multiplex PCR, and TCRdb kept only the in-frame ones, dropping some. The sample contains about 340,000 clones, roughly 90% of which appear only once. Sample: peripheral blood. The receptors come from a woman between 65 and 79 years old with COVID-19, enrolled during active disease. The CDR3 runs from the conserved cysteine through the conserved F or W. D genes are given only for firm matches. Not all rows give a size; the values are once, few, many and, for expanded clones, a class.

j_call: TRBJ2-3; cdr3_length: 17; clone_size: .; d_call: .; v_call: TRBV18; cdr3_nt: TGTGCCAGCTCACCACCCCGGGGACTCCATAGCACAGATACGCAGTATTTT; cdr3_aa: CASSPPRGLHSTDTQYF
j_call: TRBJ2-5; cdr3_length: 16; clone_size: .; d_call: .; v_call: TRBV4-2; cdr3_nt: TGTGCCAGCAGCCAAGATGGAGGGTGGGGAGGAGAGACCCAGTACTTC; cdr3_aa: CASSQDGGWGGETQYF
j_call: TRBJ2-3; cdr3_length: 12; clone_size: .; d_call: .; v_call: TRBV27; cdr3_nt: TGTGCCACCCAACGGGGAACAGATACGCAGTATTTT; cdr3_aa: CATQRGTDTQYF
j_call: TRBJ2-2; cdr3_length: 16; clone_size: .; d_call: .; v_call: TRBV7-3; cdr3_nt: TGTGCCAGCAGATTAGGGGGCGCGGGGGCCACCGGGGAGCTGTTTTTT; cdr3_aa: CASRLGGAGATGELFF
j_call: TRBJ1-1; cdr3_length: 15; clone_size: few; d_call: .; v_call: TRBV4-2; cdr3_nt: TGTGCCAGCAGCACCTCTGTTATGAGGAACACTGAAGCTTTCTTT; cdr3_aa: CASSTSVMRNTEAFF
j_call: TRBJ1-2; cdr3_length: 16; clone_size: few; d_call: .; v_call: TRBV19; cdr3_nt: TGTGCCAGTAGTATCTTGTACAGAGGGTATAACTATGGCTACACCTTC; cdr3_aa: CASSILYRGYNYGYTF
j_call: TRBJ2-3; cdr3_length: 15; clone_size: .; d_call: TRBD2; v_call: TRBV7-2; cdr3_nt: TGTGCCAGCAGCTTAGCAAGCGGGGGGCTTGGTACGCAGTATTTT; cdr3_aa: CASSLASGGLGTQYF
j_call: TRBJ1-2; cdr3_length: 14; clone_size: .; d_call: TRBD1; v_call: TRBV2; cdr3_nt: TGTGCCAGCAGGGCCGACAGGGCGGCCTATGGCTACACCTTC; cdr3_aa: CASRADRAAYGYTF
j_call: TRBJ2-5; cdr3_length: 17; clone_size: .; d_call: .; v_call: TRBV21-1; cdr3_nt: TGTGCCAGCAGCAAGATGGGTAGCGGGGGGGCTCAAGAGACCCAGTACTTC; cdr3_aa: CASSKMGSGGAQETQYF
j_call: TRBJ2-5; cdr3_length: 13; clone_size: .; d_call: .; v_call: TRBV9; cdr3_nt: TGTGCCAGCAGCGTAACAGGAGAAGAGACCCAGTACTTC; cdr3_aa: CASSVTGEETQYF
j_call: TRBJ1-2; cdr3_length: 11; clone_size: .; d_call: .; v_call: TRBV5-6; cdr3_nt: TGTGCCAGCAGCTTGGGTCCGGGCTACACCTTC; cdr3_aa: CASSLGPGYTF
j_call: TRBJ2-7; cdr3_length: 14; clone_size: .; d_call: TRBD2; v_call: TRBV15; cdr3_nt: TGTGCCACCAGCGCTCAGGGAGGGAACAGCGAGCAGTACTTC; cdr3_aa: CATSAQGGNSEQYF
j_call: TRBJ1-3; cdr3_length: 17; clone_size: .; d_call: .; v_call: TRBV19; cdr3_nt: TGTGCCAGTAGTATCCCCATCCTTCCCAGCTCTGGAAACACCATATATTTT; cdr3_aa: CASSIPILPSSGNTIYF
j_call: TRBJ2-2; cdr3_length: 16; clone_size: .; d_call: TRBD2; v_call: TRBV27; cdr3_nt: TGTGCCAGCAGTCCATTTGTGGGCGGGGGGGCCCGGGAGCTGTTTTTT; cdr3_aa: CASSPFVGGGARELFF
j_call: TRBJ1-4; cdr3_length: 17; clone_size: .; d_call: .; v_call: TRBV3-1/TRBV3-2; cdr3_nt: TGTGCCAGCAGCCAATTGGGAGGGGGTATAACTAATGAAAAACTGTTTTTT; cdr3_aa: CASSQLGGGITNEKLFF
j_call: TRBJ1-2; cdr3_length: 13; clone_size: .; d_call: .; v_call: TRBV9; cdr3_nt: TGTGCCAGCAGCACCCGGGGGGGTGATGGCTACACCTTC; cdr3_aa: CASSTRGGDGYTF
j_call: TRBJ2-1; cdr3_length: 15; clone_size: .; d_call: .; v_call: TRBV6-5; cdr3_nt: TGTGCCAGCAGTTACTCGATGGAGGTTACCAATGAGCAGTTCTTC; cdr3_aa: CASSYSMEVTNEQFF
j_call: TRBJ1-5; cdr3_length: 15; clone_size: .; d_call: .; v_call: TRBV2; cdr3_nt: TGTGCCAGCAGTGGCGGTTCCACTAGCAATCAGCCCCAGCATTTT; cdr3_aa: CASSGGSTSNQPQHF
j_call: TRBJ2-3; cdr3_length: 13; clone_size: .; d_call: TRBD1; v_call: TRBV2; cdr3_nt: TGTGCCAGCAATCAGGACAGGGGGAAGGAGCAGTATTTT; cdr3_aa: CASNQDRGKEQYF
j_call: TRBJ2-1; cdr3_length: 15; clone_size: .; d_call: TRBD2; v_call: TRBV9; cdr3_nt: TGTGCCAGCAGCGTAGCGGATAGCGGGGGGGCTGAGCAGTTCTTC; cdr3_aa: CASSVADSGGAEQFF
j_call: TRBJ2-5; cdr3_length: 15; clone_size: few; d_call: .; v_call: TRBV15; cdr3_nt: TGTGCCACCAGCAGAGATGGAGGGAAAGGGGAGACCCAGTACTTC; cdr3_aa: CATSRDGGKGETQYF
j_call: TRBJ1-3; cdr3_length: 14; clone_size: .; d_call: .; v_call: TRBV20-1; cdr3_nt: TGCAGTGCTAGTGAAGGCAGGCGAGGGAACACCATATATTTT; cdr3_aa: CSASEGRRGNTIYF
j_call: TRBJ2-5; cdr3_length: 16; clone_size: .; d_call: TRBD2; v_call: TRBV7-2; cdr3_nt: TGTGCCAGCAGCTTAGGACTAGCGGGGGGGATAGAGACCCAGTACTTC; cdr3_aa: CASSLGLAGGIETQYF
j_call: TRBJ1-4; cdr3_length: 16; clone_size: .; d_call: .; v_call: TRBV3-1/TRBV3-2; cdr3_nt: TGTGCCAGCAGCCGAACCTACGGGAGAGCTAATGAAAAACTGTTTTTT; cdr3_aa: CASSRTYGRANEKLFF
j_call: TRBJ1-4; cdr3_length: 12; clone_size: .; d_call: .; v_call: TRBV5-6; cdr3_nt: TGTGCCAGCAGCATGGGTGGGCAAAAACTGTTTTTT; cdr3_aa: CASSMGGQKLFF
j_call: TRBJ2-7; cdr3_length: 16; clone_size: .; d_call: .; v_call: TRBV5-1; cdr3_nt: TGCGCCAGCAGTCCTCTAGGCGGCTTGAGCTCCTACGAGCAGTACTTC; cdr3_aa: CASSPLGGLSSYEQYF
j_call: TRBJ2-3; cdr3_length: 12; clone_size: .; d_call: TRBD1; v_call: TRBV12-3/TRBV12-4; cdr3_nt: TGTGCCACCTCTCCGGACAGGAATACGCAGTATTTT; cdr3_aa: CATSPDRNTQYF
j_call: TRBJ1-1; cdr3_length: 14; clone_size: .; d_call: .; v_call: TRBV10-3; cdr3_nt: TGTGCCATCAGCCGCGGGGGGTTGGGAACTGAAGCTTTCTTT; cdr3_aa: CAISRGGLGTEAFF
j_call: TRBJ2-2; cdr3_length: 14; clone_size: .; d_call: TRBD1; v_call: TRBV5-1; cdr3_nt: TGCGCCAGCAGCTCCGGGACAGGAACAGGGGAGCTGTTTTTT; cdr3_aa: CASSSGTGTGELFF
j_call: TRBJ2-1; cdr3_length: 15; clone_size: .; d_call: .; v_call: TRBV15; cdr3_nt: TGTGCCACCAGCAGAGACCGGAGCTCCTACAATGAGCAGTTCTTC; cdr3_aa: CATSRDRSSYNEQFF
j_call: TRBJ2-1; cdr3_length: 15; clone_size: .; d_call: TRBD2; v_call: TRBV2; cdr3_nt: TGTGCCAGTGTTCTAGCGGGGGGGCCCTCGGATGAGCAGTTCTTC; cdr3_aa: CASVLAGGPSDEQFF
j_call: TRBJ1-6; cdr3_length: 15; clone_size: .; d_call: .; v_call: TRBV21-1; cdr3_nt: TGTCCTCAGACCCACAGAAGCTCCTATAATTCACCCCTCCACTTT; cdr3_aa: CPQTHRSSYNSPLHF
j_call: TRBJ2-5; cdr3_length: 16; clone_size: .; d_call: TRBD2; v_call: TRBV3-1/TRBV3-2; cdr3_nt: TGTGCCAGCAGCCAAGAACTCCGCGGGGGGCGAGAGACCCAGTACTTC; cdr3_aa: CASSQELRGGRETQYF
j_call: TRBJ1-6; cdr3_length: 17; clone_size: .; d_call: TRBD1; v_call: TRBV28; cdr3_nt: TGTGCCAGCAGCCTTCCAGACAGGGTGAGGACGAGATCACCCCTCCACTTT; cdr3_aa: CASSLPDRVRTRSPLHF
j_call: TRBJ2-3; cdr3_length: 19; clone_size: .; d_call: .; v_call: TRBV24-1; cdr3_nt: TGTGCCACCAGTGGGGGTTCCGACAGGACTCCTCTTTACACAGATACGCAGTATTTT; cdr3_aa: CATSGGSDRTPLYTDTQYF
j_call: TRBJ1-2; cdr3_length: 11; clone_size: .; d_call: .; v_call: TRBV27; cdr3_nt: TGTGCCAGCTATTCGGGGGTTGGCTACACCTTC; cdr3_aa: CASYSGVGYTF
j_call: TRBJ1-6; cdr3_length: 16; clone_size: few; d_call: .; v_call: TRBV21-1; cdr3_nt: TGTGCCAGACCAGGAGGGCTCTGGAAGGATAATTCACCCCTCCACTTT; cdr3_aa: CARPGGLWKDNSPLHF
j_call: TRBJ1-5; cdr3_length: 15; clone_size: .; d_call: TRBD1; v_call: TRBV10-2; cdr3_nt: TGCGCCAGCAGTGATGGTCAGGGGGCCAATCAGCCCCAGCATTTT; cdr3_aa: CASSDGQGANQPQHF
j_call: TRBJ2-1; cdr3_length: 15; clone_size: .; d_call: TRBD2; v_call: TRBV7-2; cdr3_nt: TGTGCCAGCAGCTTAACAGGACTAGCCTACAATGAGCAGTTCTTC; cdr3_aa: CASSLTGLAYNEQFF
j_call: TRBJ1-2; cdr3_length: 15; clone_size: .; d_call: .; v_call: TRBV6-6; cdr3_nt: TGTGCCAGCAGCATTAGAGGTGGAGGGGCGGGAGGCTACACCTTC; cdr3_aa: CASSIRGGGAGGYTF
j_call: TRBJ2-1; cdr3_length: 15; clone_size: .; d_call: TRBD1; v_call: TRBV5-1; cdr3_nt: TGCGCCAGCAGCTCCCCGGGACAGGCCTACAATGAGCAGTTCTTC; cdr3_aa: CASSSPGQAYNEQFF
j_call: TRBJ2-7; cdr3_length: 17; clone_size: once; d_call: TRBD1; v_call: TRBV27; cdr3_nt: TGTGCCAGCAGTCTCCAAGGGACAGGGATGGTCTCCTACGAGCAGTACTTC; cdr3_aa: CASSLQGTGMVSYEQYF
j_call: TRBJ2-1; cdr3_length: 14; clone_size: .; d_call: TRBD1; v_call: TRBV28; cdr3_nt: TGTGCCACTACTTGGACAGGGAATAACAATGAGCAGTTCTTC; cdr3_aa: CATTWTGNNNEQFF
j_call: TRBJ1-5; cdr3_length: 13; clone_size: .; d_call: .; v_call: TRBV7-8; cdr3_nt: TGTGCCAGCAGCTTATCTCAGGCCGTGCCCCAGCATTTT; cdr3_aa: CASSLSQAVPQHF
j_call: TRBJ2-7; cdr3_length: 15; clone_size: few; d_call: .; v_call: TRBV19; cdr3_nt: TGTGCCAGTAGGAAAGGGACATTCGGCTCCTACGAGCAGTACTTC; cdr3_aa: CASRKGTFGSYEQYF
j_call: TRBJ2-1; cdr3_length: 16; clone_size: .; d_call: TRBD1; v_call: TRBV5-6; cdr3_nt: TGTGCCAGCAGCTGGGGGGTTTGGACAGGGATGAATGAGCAGTTCTTC; cdr3_aa: CASSWGVWTGMNEQFF
j_call: TRBJ1-2; cdr3_length: 15; clone_size: .; d_call: TRBD1; v_call: TRBV6-5; cdr3_nt: TGTGCCAGCAGGCAAGAACGGGACAGGAACTATGGCTACACCTTC; cdr3_aa: CASRQERDRNYGYTF
j_call: TRBJ2-3; cdr3_length: 15; clone_size: .; d_call: TRBD2; v_call: TRBV5-1; cdr3_nt: TGCGCCAGCAGCTTTAGCGGGGGCGAAACAGATACGCAGTATTTT; cdr3_aa: CASSFSGGETDTQYF
j_call: TRBJ1-6; cdr3_length: 16; clone_size: .; d_call: .; v_call: TRBV5-4; cdr3_nt: TGTGCCAGCAGCTCGCAGGGAAGAGAGGATAATTCACCCCTCCACTTT; cdr3_aa: CASSSQGREDNSPLHF
j_call: TRBJ2-1; cdr3_length: 11; clone_size: once; d_call: .; v_call: TRBV5-1; cdr3_nt: TGCGCCAGCAGTAGCGGCAATGAGCAGTTCTTC; cdr3_aa: CASSSGNEQFF
j_call: TRBJ1-4; cdr3_length: 11; clone_size: .; d_call: .; v_call: TRBV28; cdr3_nt: TGTGCCAGCAGAACAGGTGAAAAACTGTTTTTT; cdr3_aa: CASRTGEKLFF
j_call: TRBJ1-2; cdr3_length: 13; clone_size: .; d_call: .; v_call: TRBV24-1; cdr3_nt: TGTGCCACCAGAGGGGGGGAAGGAGATGGCTACACCTTC; cdr3_aa: CATRGGEGDGYTF
j_call: TRBJ2-7; cdr3_length: 15; clone_size: .; d_call: .; v_call: TRBV7-9; cdr3_nt: TGTGCCAGCAGCTTAGTGCGGGACGGAAACTACGAGCAGTACTTC; cdr3_aa: CASSLVRDGNYEQYF
j_call: TRBJ2-1; cdr3_length: 14; clone_size: once; d_call: .; v_call: TRBV7-9; cdr3_nt: TGTGCCAGCAGCTTAGGAGTGAGGGGAGGAGAGCAGTTCTTC; cdr3_aa: CASSLGVRGGEQFF
j_call: TRBJ1-1; cdr3_length: 14; clone_size: .; d_call: .; v_call: TRBV5-4; cdr3_nt: TGTGCCAGCAGTCCCGGGATACTGAACACTGAAGCTTTCTTT; cdr3_aa: CASSPGILNTEAFF
j_call: TRBJ2-7; cdr3_length: 18; clone_size: .; d_call: TRBD2; v_call: TRBV7-2; cdr3_nt: TGTGCCAGCAGCAATCAAGGAACTAGCGGGGGGGCAGCCTACGAGCAGTACTTC; cdr3_aa: CASSNQGTSGGAAYEQYF
j_call: TRBJ1-2; cdr3_length: 12; clone_size: .; d_call: .; v_call: TRBV28; cdr3_nt: TGTGCCAGCAGATCCCTTAACTATGGCTACACCTTC; cdr3_aa: CASRSLNYGYTF
j_call: TRBJ1-1; cdr3_length: 11; clone_size: .; d_call: .; v_call: TRBV6-6; cdr3_nt: TGTGCCAGCAGCCGGAACACTGAAGCTTTCTTT; cdr3_aa: CASSRNTEAFF
j_call: TRBJ1-6; cdr3_length: 13; clone_size: .; d_call: .; v_call: TRBV28; cdr3_nt: TGTGCCAGCAGTCTCACCCGACAGGTCCCCCTCCACTTT; cdr3_aa: CASSLTRQVPLHF
j_call: TRBJ2-2; cdr3_length: 15; clone_size: .; d_call: TRBD1; v_call: TRBV5-1; cdr3_nt: TGCGCCAGCAGCTACCGGGGACAGGACACCGGGGAGCTGTTTTTT; cdr3_aa: CASSYRGQDTGELFF